The sequence of this TCR beta chain was determined in a study of CD8 T cells in ankylosing spondylitis. Study-level results: Some motif variants were previously reported in reactive arthritis synovial fluid and blood. About 8 highly homologous variants made up a TCR beta motif, and this motif appeared characteristic of ankylosing spondylitis blood. Clones linked to the disease showed a CD8+ phenotype. They occurred at relatively low frequencies in peripheral blood.

Germline V gene data show CDR1 as MNHNS and CDR2 as SASEGT. Trimming stripped 4 bases from V and 4 bases from J, with 11 bases between. The CDR3 loop spans 14 amino acids. TCRdb called the 5' RACE reads again in MiXCR, with one record for every CDR3 protein. The sample contains about 36,000 distinct CDR3 sequences, 8% to 13% of which appear only once. By sample share, this clonotype is medium-sized. The antigen is not known. The material sequenced was synovial fluid, either unsorted or a sorted T cell fraction (not recorded which). This chain joins TRBV6-1 and TRBJ2-1; D is ambiguous. The sequence was collected from a male donor with ankylosing spondylitis. CDR3 sequence (DNA): TGTGCCAGCAGTGGTTCGGACCGATACAATGAGCAGTTCTTC. Its translation is CASSGSDRYNEQFF.